The 8 T cell receptor beta chains below come from one sample, sequenced in a study of vaccination effects on CD4 cells after COVID-19. Measured with immunoSEQ multiplex PCR; TCRdb has only the in-frame clones, and not every one. The sample records approximately 74,000 clones, nearly 75% being singletons. A roughly 10-day culture period preceded the isolation of CD4+ T cells. Vaccine administered to participants consisted of two doses of either BNT162b2 or mRNA-1273. No cognate antigen is known for these TCRs. Sample: CD4+ T cells from PBMCs cultured without peptide, taken after COVID-19 vaccination. The receptors shown here come from a human donor who received a COVID-19 vaccine.

The rearrangement uses TRBV27 and TRBJ2-5; 8 bases map to TRBD2. The CDR3 loop spans 15 amino acids. V lost 8 bases, J lost 3 bases, and 11 bases stayed unmatched. In germline, CDR1 is MNHEY, CDR2 SMNVEV (reference sequence). The CDR3 reads CASRPRGGLEETQYF. The CDR3 nucleotides read TGTGCCAGCCGCCCCCGGGGGGGTTTGGAAGAGACCCAGTACTTC.

Points on this clone: At one end the junction does not follow the germline gene, possibly because of a read error. The V gene is TRBV19, the J gene TRBJ2-5; TRBD2 matches at 9 bases. The germline gives CDR1 LNHDA, CDR2 SQIVND (reference sequence). The CDR3 consists of 17 residues. CDR3 sequence (DNA): TGTGCCAGTAGTATGTCGGGAGCGGGGGGCCCCCAAAAGACCCAGTACTTC. Translation: CASSMSGAGGPQKTQYF.

The chain uses TRBV6-5 and TRBJ1-5; 7 nucleotides agree with TRBD1. This CDR3 has 14 amino acids. Germline trimming cut 6 bases from V and 7 bases from J; bases unmatched to any gene: 9. The germline V gene has CDR1 MNHEY and CDR2 SVGAGI. DNA for the CDR3: TGTGCCAGCAGCCGACAGGGAGAGGGCCAGCCCCAGCATTTT. This encodes CASSRQGEGQPQHF.

The chain joins TRBV5-1 to TRBJ1-1; D remains ambiguous. The germline V gene has CDR1 SGHRS and CDR2 YFSETQ. V gave up 4 bases and J gave up 1 base, with 8 bases separating them. CDR3 length: 13 residues. The CDR3 coding sequence is TGCGCCAGCAGCCGAGTCGGGAACACTGAAGCTTTCTTT. Translating it yields CASSRVGNTEAFF.

The gene calls are TRBV27 and TRBJ1-4, with TRBD1 as a possible D gene (5 bases). The CDR3 extends over 14 amino acids. Trimming cost V 3 bases and J 1 base, with 6 bases left between them. Germline CDR1 is MNHEY and CDR2 is SMNVEV (reference sequence). CDR3 nucleotides: TGTGCCAGCAGTTTTCAGGGAACTAATGAAAAACTGTTTTTT. Translating gives CASSFQGTNEKLFF.

The chain employs TRBV24-1 and TRBJ1-5, with 10 bases aligning to TRBD1. CDR3 length: 19 residues. The V segment lost 4 bases and the J segment 2 bases; nucleotides outside the gene matches: 13. Germline V gene lookup returns CDR1 KGHDR and CDR2 SFDVKD. CDR3 nucleotides: TGTGCCACCAGTGACCGATCGGGACAGGGGTTTAGAGGCAATCAGCCCCAGCATTTT. It codes for CATSDRSGQGFRGNQPQHF.

The gene calls are TRBV5-8 and TRBJ1-2, with D maybe TRBD1 (6 bases). This CDR3 comprises 13 residues. Trimming took off 5 bases at V and 4 bases at J, with 12 bases between the two ends. Germline CDR1 reads SGHTS; CDR2 reads YDEGEE. The CDR3 loop reads CASRPQGLYGYTF. In nucleotides, the CDR3 is TGTGCCAGCAGGCCTCAGGGGCTCTATGGCTACACCTTC.

This clone was found once. The rearrangement joins TRBV9 to TRBJ2-2; perhaps D is TRBD1 or TRBD2 (6 bases each). Trimming took 3 bases from V and 0 from J, leaving 18 bases between them. The CDR3 spans 18 residues. Germline V CDR1 and CDR2: SGDLS, YYNGEE. CDR3: CASSGPRGQGPNTGELFF. CDR3 DNA sequence: TGTGCCAGCAGCGGACCCCGGGGGCAGGGCCCGAACACCGGGGAGCTGTTTTTT. The entire variable domain, with the rest obtained from reference TRBV9 and TRBJ2-2, is as follows: DSGVTQTPKHLITATGQRVTLRCSPRSGDLSVYWYQQSLDQGLQFLIQYYNGEERAKGNILERFSAQQFPDLHSELNLSSLELGDSALYFCASSGPRGQGPNTGELFFGEGSRLTVL.